The 22 T cell receptor beta chains reported below all come from one sample, sequenced in a study of early T cells in non-severe SARS-CoV-2 infection. In TCRdb, the 5' RACE reads were re-called with MiXCR into one record per CDR3 protein. The sample records tens of thousands of distinct CDR3 sequences, around 15% being singletons. The starting material was whole blood, obtained at baseline. Source of these receptors: an adult who was a healthcare worker with PCR-confirmed SARS-CoV-2 infection or an uninfected control (not recorded which).

The sample holds many counts of this clonotype. V is TRBV6-2 or TRBV6-3 and J is TRBJ2-3, with TRBD2 matching 16 bases. CDR3 length equals 19 residues. Per germline, CDR1 MNHEY and CDR2 SVGEGT. V lost 2 bases, J lost 1 base, and 6 bases stayed unmatched. The CDR3 loop is CASSYPGLAGGRGTDTQYF. Here the CDR3 DNA reads TGTGCCAGCAGTTACCCGGGACTAGCGGGAGGGCGAGGCACAGATACGCAGTATTTT.

The chain employs TRBV9 and TRBJ1-4; unclear D gene. V lost 0 bases to trimming and J lost 0 bases, with 3 bases between them. Germline values: CDR1 SGDLS, CDR2 YYNGEE. The CDR3 is made up of 14 amino acids. CDR3 amino acids: CASSVAPTNEKLFF. The CDR3 DNA follows: TGTGCCAGCAGCGTAGCCCCAACTAATGAAAAACTGTTTTTT. The variable domain in full, with the rest retrieved from reference TRBV9 and TRBJ1-4, is DSGVTQTPKHLITATGQRVTLRCSPRSGDLSVYWYQQSLDQGLQFLIQYYNGEERAKGNILERFSAQQFPDLHSELNLSSLELGDSALYFCASSVAPTNEKLFFGSGTQLSVL.

This clonotype was recorded only once. The chain couples TRBV6-1 to TRBJ2-3; D remains ambiguous. This CDR3 spans 14 amino acids. Trimming shortened V by 1 base and J by 4 bases, and 9 bases separated the two germline ends. Germline V CDR1 and CDR2: MNHNS, SASEGT. The CDR3 here is CASSEGVIADTQYF. The DNA of the CDR3 is TGTGCCAGCAGTGAAGGGGTTATTGCAGATACGCAGTATTTT.

CDR3 coding DNA: TGCAGCGTTGAGGGACTAGCCAGCGAGCAGTTCTTC. Translation gives CSVEGLASEQFF. The chain recombines TRBV29-1 with TRBJ2-1; TRBD2 agrees at 9 bases. From germline, CDR1 is SQVTM and CDR2 ANQGSEA. This CDR3 region has 12 residues. V gave up 3 bases and J gave up 10 bases; unmatched junction bases: 4.

The genes are TRBV5-4 and TRBJ2-2, with 9 bases lining up with TRBD1. Germline CDR1 is SGHNT and CDR2 is YYREEE (reference sequence). This CDR3 contains 15 residues. Losses at the gene ends were 2 bases for V and 7 bases for J; bases not matched to a gene: 6. CDR3 region: CASSFRTGVVGELFF. DNA of the CDR3: TGTGCCAGCAGCTTTCGGACAGGGGTCGTCGGGGAGCTGTTTTTT. Looking up the rest from reference TRBV5-4 and TRBJ2-2 gives the full variable domain: ETGVTQSPTHLIKTRGQQVTLRCSSQSGHNTVSWYQQALGQGPQFIFQYYREEENGRGNFPPRFSGLQFPNYSSELNVNALELDDSALYLCASSFRTGVVGELFFGEGSRLTVL.

With respect to this clonotype: Given a much more abundant clone one base away, this may be a read error. The chain links TRBV28 to TRBJ2-1, with D possibly being TRBD1 (6 bases). The CDR3 is 14 amino acids. Germline lookup yields CDR1 MDHEN and CDR2 SYDVKM. CDR3 sequence (DNA): TGTGCCAGCAGCCCGGACAGCTACTACATTGAGCAGTTCTTC. Residues: CASSPDSYYIEQFF.

This clonotype has a handful of counts. The rearrangement links TRBV10-3 to TRBJ2-7, with D perhaps matching TRBD1 (6 bases). CDR3 length equals 14 residues. The V gene's germline CDR1 is ENHRY and CDR2 SYGVKD. Between the trimmed V and J ends, which lost 3 bases and 3 bases, there was a span of 12 bases. The CDR3 spells CAISDGQTLYEQYF. CDR3 sequence (DNA): TGTGCCATCAGTGATGGACAGACCCTCTACGAGCAGTACTTC.

This clonotype was seen a handful of times. This chain connects TRBV2 to TRBJ2-7; D ambiguous. V lost 6 bases and J lost 4, with 7 bases in between. The germline gives CDR1 SNHLY, CDR2 FYNNEI. The CDR3 loop spans 11 amino acids. The CDR3, as DNA: TGTGCCAGCAGGGTAATGTACGAGCAGTACTTC. Translating it yields CASRVMYEQYF. Full variable domain (remainder filled in from reference TRBV2 and TRBJ2-7): EPEVTQTPSHQVTQMGQEVILRCVPISNHLYFYWYRQILGQKVEFLVSFYNNEISEKSEIFDDQFSVERPDGSNFTLKIRSTKLEDSAMYFCASRVMYEQYFGPGTRLTVT.

This clonotype was recorded many times. The chain links TRBV12-3 or TRBV12-4 to TRBJ1-5; D is perhaps TRBD1 (6 bases). Trimming shortened V by 4 bases and J by 0 bases, and 10 bases separated the two germline ends. The CDR3 spans 15 residues. Here the CDR3 DNA reads TGTGCCAGCAGTTCACAGGGATTTAGCAATCAGCCCCAGCATTTT. Protein product: CASSSQGFSNQPQHF.

The V call is TRBV3-1, the J call TRBJ2-1; 7 bases align to TRBD2. The CDR3 has 14 amino acids. Germline V gene sequence: CDR1 LGHDT, CDR2 YNNKEL (reference sequence). V lost 1 base, J lost 10 bases, and 7 bases stayed unmatched. In DNA, the CDR3 is TGTGCCAGCAGCCAAGGGCCTTCTAGCGGAGAGCAGTTCTTC. It translates to CASSQGPSSGEQFF.

The chain employs TRBV6-1 and TRBJ2-3; D unclear. Germline loops: CDR1 MNHNS, CDR2 SASEGT. This CDR3 is built from 16 residues. The V end lost 1 base, the J end lost 8 bases, and 19 bases lay between the germline ends. The chain's CDR3 is CASSEVGIVLSATQYF. The CDR3 DNA reads TGTGCCAGCAGTGAAGTGGGAATTGTTCTCTCGGCTACGCAGTATTTT.

The chain combines TRBV5-1 with TRBJ2-3, with no clear D. The CDR3 is 17 residues long. The germline V gene has CDR1 SGHRS and CDR2 YFSETQ. Trimming cost V 3 bases and J 2 bases, with 19 bases left between them. CDR3 residues: CASSSQLARLHTDTQYF. In DNA form, the CDR3 reads TGCGCCAGCAGCTCCCAACTGGCTCGGCTCCACACAGATACGCAGTATTTT.

V is TRBV28 and J is TRBJ1-3; D is unclear. The V gene's germline CDR1 is MDHEN and CDR2 SYDVKM. The CDR3 has 15 residues. Trimming shortened V by 3 bases and J by 0 bases, and 9 bases separated the two germline ends. The CDR3, as DNA: TGTGCCAGCAGTTTGACCGGCTACTCTGGAAACACCATATATTTT. As protein: CASSLTGYSGNTIYF.

This clonotype was observed a handful of times. For the CDR3, the DNA is TGCAGCGCCTATAAGGGCTCTGAAAGCGAAAAACTGTTTTTT. This encodes CSAYKGSESEKLFF. This rearrangement joins TRBV29-1 to TRBJ1-4; D is unclear. The CDR3 is 14 amino acids. CDR1 and CDR2 from the germline V gene are SQVTM and ANQGSEA. V lost 7 bases and J lost 8, with 20 bases in between.

This clonotype was seen many times. The genes are TRBV12-3 or TRBV12-4 and TRBJ2-1, with D tentatively TRBD2 (5 bases). The CDR3 extends over 14 amino acids. The V end lost 5 bases, the J end lost 8 bases, and 16 bases lay between the germline ends. In DNA form, the CDR3 reads TGTGCCAGCAGTATCGGAGAGGGTAGGGATGAGCAGTTCTTC. Translated: CASSIGEGRDEQFF.

The sample holds a few counts of this clonotype. The J gene is TRBJ2-5, the V gene TRBV7-3, with 8 bases identical to TRBD1. This CDR3 has 15 amino acids. J was trimmed by 4 bases and V by 5 bases; bases with no gene match: 9. CDR1 is SGHTA, CDR2 FQGTGA, per germline. The CDR3 loop reads CASSPDRGLLETQYF. CDR3 nucleotide sequence: TGTGCCAGCAGCCCAGACAGGGGTTTGCTAGAGACCCAGTACTTC. Based on the CDR3 plus reference TRBV7-3 and TRBJ2-5, the full variable domain is GAGVSQTPSNKVTEKGKYVELRCDPISGHTALYWYRQSLGQGPEFLIYFQGTGAADDSGLPNDRFFAVRPEGSVSTLKIQRTERGDSAVYLCASSPDRGLLETQYFGPGTRLLVL.

The rearrangement uses TRBV11-2 and TRBJ2-5, with D perhaps matching TRBD2 (6 bases). The CDR3 extends over 14 amino acids. Per germline, CDR1 SGHAT and CDR2 FQNNGV. Trimming took off 5 bases at V and 2 bases at J, with 12 bases between the two ends. The CDR3 spells CASSPPGVQETQYF. CDR3 sequence (DNA): TGTGCCAGCAGCCCCCCGGGGGTACAAGAGACCCAGTACTTC.

As concerns this clonotype: An end of the junction differs from the germline gene, which may be a read error. V gene TRBV5-1 combines with J gene TRBJ2-3, with D perhaps matching TRBD1 or TRBD2 (5 bases each). The V gene's germline CDR1 is SGHRS and CDR2 YFSETQ. The CDR3 covers 16 residues. CDR3 nucleotide sequence: TGCGCCAGCAGCTCCGGCATACAGGAGGTCACAGTTACGCAGTATTTT. The encoded protein is CASSSGIQEVTVTQYF.

The V gene is TRBV19, the J gene TRBJ1-4; 12 bases are shared with TRBD1. Germline CDR1 and CDR2: LNHDA and SQIVND (reference sequence). V trimming: 5 bases; J trimming: 0 bases; junction bases outside the gene matches: 10. This CDR3 has 19 residues. CDR3 protein: CASSLVGTGGRSTNEKLFF. The CDR3 nucleotides read TGTGCCAGTAGTCTTGTTGGGACAGGGGGCCGGTCAACTAATGAAAAACTGTTTTTT.

This clonotype occurred a few times. This sequence joins TRBV3-1 and TRBJ2-3; a weak D match, TRBD2 (5 bases). Germline CDR1 is LGHDT and CDR2 is YNNKEL (reference sequence). The V and J ends lost 4 bases and 2 bases respectively, with 13 bases between them. The CDR3 sequence is 15 residues long. CDR3 sequence (DNA): TGTGCCAGCAGCCTACGGACTGGAGCCACAGATACGCAGTATTTT. Its translation: CASSLRTGATDTQYF.

The chain employs TRBV5-1 and TRBJ2-5; the D gene could be TRBD1 or TRBD2 (5 bases each). Germline CDR1 is SGHRS and CDR2 is YFSETQ. This CDR3 is 15 amino acids long. Trimming took 4 bases from V and 4 from J, leaving 17 bases between them. Here the CDR3 DNA reads TGCGCCAGCAGCGAGGGACCCAAGGGCGGAGAGACCCAGTACTTC. Protein product: CASSEGPKGGETQYF.

The chain is built from TRBV20-1 and TRBJ2-3; D is possibly TRBD2 (5 bases). This CDR3 has 15 residues. V was trimmed by 6 bases and J by 0 bases, leaving 16 bases between them. Germline V gene lookup returns CDR1 DFQATT and CDR2 SNEGSKA (reference sequence). CDR3 residues: CSATGVERSTDTQYF. The CDR3 DNA is TGCAGTGCCACGGGCGTTGAGCGGAGCACAGATACGCAGTATTTT.